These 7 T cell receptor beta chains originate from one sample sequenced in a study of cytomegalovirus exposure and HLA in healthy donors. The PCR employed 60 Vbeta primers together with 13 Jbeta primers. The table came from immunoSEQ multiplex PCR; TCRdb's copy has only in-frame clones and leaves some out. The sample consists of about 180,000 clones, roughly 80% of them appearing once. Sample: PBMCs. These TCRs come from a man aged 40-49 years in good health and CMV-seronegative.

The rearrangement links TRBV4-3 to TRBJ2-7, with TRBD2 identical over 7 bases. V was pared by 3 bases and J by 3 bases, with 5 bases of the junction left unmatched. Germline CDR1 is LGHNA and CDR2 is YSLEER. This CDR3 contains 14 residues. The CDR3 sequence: CASSQSWGGYEQYF. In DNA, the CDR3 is TGCGCCAGCAGCCAGAGCTGGGGGGGCTACGAGCAGTACTTC.

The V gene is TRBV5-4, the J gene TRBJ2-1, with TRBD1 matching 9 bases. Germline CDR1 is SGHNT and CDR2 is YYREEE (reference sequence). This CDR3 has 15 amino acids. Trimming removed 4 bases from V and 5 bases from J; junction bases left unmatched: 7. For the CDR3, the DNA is TGTGCCAGCAGCCCCGGGACAGGGAGAGACAATGAGCAGTTCTTC. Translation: CASSPGTGRDNEQFF.

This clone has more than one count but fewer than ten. The DNA for the CDR3 is TGTGCCAGCAGATACAGCGGGATCCCCGGGGAGCTGTTTTTT. Protein product: CASRYSGIPGELFF. V and J are TRBV7-2 and TRBJ2-2; the match to TRBD2 covers 7 bases. CDR1 is SGHTA, CDR2 FQGNSA, per germline. CDR3 length: 14 amino acids. With 6 bases clipped from V and 6 bases from J, the junction kept 7 bases outside the gene matches.

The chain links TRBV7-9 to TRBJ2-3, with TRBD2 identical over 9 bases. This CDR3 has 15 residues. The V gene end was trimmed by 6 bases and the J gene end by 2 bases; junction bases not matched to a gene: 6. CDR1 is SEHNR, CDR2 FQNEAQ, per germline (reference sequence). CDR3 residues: CASRPGLALTDTQYF. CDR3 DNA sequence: TGTGCCAGCAGACCGGGACTAGCCCTCACAGATACGCAGTATTTT.

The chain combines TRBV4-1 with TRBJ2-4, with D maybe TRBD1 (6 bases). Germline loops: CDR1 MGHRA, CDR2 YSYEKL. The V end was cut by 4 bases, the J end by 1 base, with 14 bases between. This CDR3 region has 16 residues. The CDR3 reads CASSPRTVLAKNIQYF. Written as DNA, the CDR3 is TGCGCCAGCAGCCCCCGGACAGTCCTTGCCAAAAACATTCAGTACTTC.

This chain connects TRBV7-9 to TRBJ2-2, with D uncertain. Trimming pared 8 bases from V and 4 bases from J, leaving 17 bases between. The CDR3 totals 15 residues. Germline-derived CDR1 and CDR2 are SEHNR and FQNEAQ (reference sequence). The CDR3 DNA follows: TGTGCCAGCGGTGAAGACGGCGGTGTCACCGGGGAGCTGTTTTTT. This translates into CASGEDGGVTGELFF.

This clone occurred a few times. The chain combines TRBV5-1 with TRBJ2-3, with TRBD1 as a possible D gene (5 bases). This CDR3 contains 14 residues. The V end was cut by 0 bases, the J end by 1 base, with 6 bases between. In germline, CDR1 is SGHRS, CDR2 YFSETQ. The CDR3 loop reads CASSLGQRTDTQYF. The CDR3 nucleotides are TGCGCCAGCAGCTTGGGACAGCGCACAGATACGCAGTATTTT.